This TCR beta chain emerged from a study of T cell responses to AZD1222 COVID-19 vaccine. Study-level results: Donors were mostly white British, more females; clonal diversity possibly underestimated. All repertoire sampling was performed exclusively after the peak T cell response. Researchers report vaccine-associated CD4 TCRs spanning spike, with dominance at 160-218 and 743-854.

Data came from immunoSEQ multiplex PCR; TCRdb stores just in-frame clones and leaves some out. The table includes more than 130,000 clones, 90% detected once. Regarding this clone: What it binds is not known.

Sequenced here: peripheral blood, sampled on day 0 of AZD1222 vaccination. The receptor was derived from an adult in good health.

DNA for the CDR3: TGTGCCAGCAGTTATGTGCGGGAAGTCGCCGGGGAGCTGTTTTTT. It specifies CASSYVREVAGELFF. The chain carries TRBV6-6 and TRBJ2-2, with TRBD2 as a possible D gene (6 bases). The germline CDR1 and CDR2 sequences are MNHNY and SVGAGI (reference sequence). Trimming cost V 3 bases and J 6 bases, with 14 bases left between them. The CDR3 has 15 residues.